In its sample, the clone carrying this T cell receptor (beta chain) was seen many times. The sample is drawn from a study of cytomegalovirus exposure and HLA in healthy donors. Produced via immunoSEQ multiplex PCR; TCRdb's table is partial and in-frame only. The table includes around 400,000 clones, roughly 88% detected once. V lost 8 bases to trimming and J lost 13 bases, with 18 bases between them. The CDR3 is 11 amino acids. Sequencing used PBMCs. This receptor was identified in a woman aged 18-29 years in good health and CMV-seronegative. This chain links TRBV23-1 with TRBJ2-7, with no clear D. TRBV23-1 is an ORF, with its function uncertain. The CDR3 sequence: CASAPRVFGYF. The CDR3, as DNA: TGCGCCAGCGCCCCCCGGGTTTTCGGCTACTTC.